This T cell receptor beta chain was observed in a study of PD-L1 blockade in urothelial cancer. The sample holds a few counts of this clone. Time point defined: pretreatment peripheral blood. Sequenced by immunoSEQ multiplex PCR; TCRdb stores in-frame clones only, minus some. The table records about 63,000 clones, roughly 81% of them present only once. Trimming cost V 2 bases and J 6 bases; bases outside gene matches: 7. CDR1 and CDR2 from the germline V gene are SGHVS and FNYEAQ. The CDR3 runs to 15 residues. This receptor was taken from a man in his 70s with urothelial cancer. Sequences were derived from PBMCs, sampled around atezolizumab (anti-PD-L1) treatment. J is TRBJ2-1 and V is TRBV7-6; 7 bases agree with TRBD2. CDR3 residues: CASSLRDGGSNEQFF. CDR3 in DNA: TGTGCCAGCAGCTTAAGAGATGGCGGGAGCAATGAGCAGTTCTTC. The entire variable domain, with the rest obtained from reference TRBV7-6 and TRBJ2-1, is as follows: GAGVSQSPRYKVTKRGQDVALRCDPISGHVSLYWYRQALGQGPEFLTYFNYEAQQDKSGLPNDRFSAERPEGSISTLTIQRTEQRDSAMYRCASSLRDGGSNEQFFGPGTRLTVL.